A selection of T cell receptor beta chains follows, all from one sample in a study of Graves' ophthalmopathy and Graves' hyperthyroidism. TCRdb reprocessed the multiplex PCR reads with MiXCR, giving one entry per CDR3 protein. The sample carries over a million distinct CDR3 sequences, 35% to 45% recorded once. Sequencing was performed on peripheral blood or thyroid tissue (not recorded which). Receptors were obtained from an adult man with Graves' hyperthyroidism. The CDR3 runs from the conserved cysteine through the conserved F or W. The D gene is left open where the match is weak. Not all rows give a size; the values are once, few, many and, for expanded clones, a class.

j_gene	abundance	v_gene	d_gene	CDR3aa	CDR3nt
TRBJ1-1	NA	TRBV2	TRBD1	CASSEKTTGREAFF	TGTGCCAGCAGTGAAAAAACGACAGGGCGTGAAGCTTTCTTT
TRBJ2-7	many	TRBV5-1	NA	CASSLESGRPSYEQYF	TGCGCCAGCAGCTTGGAATCGGGACGGCCTTCCTACGAGCAGTACTTC
TRBJ1-2	many	TRBV12-3/TRBV12-4	NA	CASSLVRDYGYTF	TGTGCCAGCAGCTTAGTTCGTGACTATGGCTACACCTTC
TRBJ2-5	NA	TRBV4-1	NA	CASSQVKETQYF	TGCGCCAGCAGCCAGGTTAAAGAGACCCAGTACTTC
TRBJ2-7	few	TRBV15	TRBD1	CATRLGQVAYEQYF	TGTGCCACCAGACTAGGACAGGTCGCCTACGAGCAGTACTTC
TRBJ1-5	many	TRBV2	TRBD1	CASKGTGNQPQHF	TGTGCCAGCAAGGGGACAGGCAATCAGCCCCAGCATTTT
TRBJ2-7	NA	TRBV7-2	TRBD1	CASSMYGQGNHEQYF	TGTGCCAGCAGCATGTATGGACAGGGGAACCACGAGCAGTACTTC
TRBJ1-1	NA	TRBV6-5	NA	CASSEWQGDTEAFF	TGTGCCAGCAGTGAATGGCAGGGTGACACTGAAGCTTTCTTT
TRBJ1-1	NA	TRBV7-6	TRBD1	CASSPTTGGGTEAFF	TGTGCCAGCAGCCCGACGACAGGGGGTGGCACTGAAGCTTTCTTT
TRBJ2-5	many	TRBV2	TRBD1	CASSEAGTVQETQYF	TGTGCCAGCAGTGAAGCTGGGACAGTACAAGAGACCCAGTACTTC
TRBJ1-2	many	TRBV20-1	NA	CSARVTTGAVGGYTF	TGCAGTGCTAGAGTCACTACGGGGGCGGTTGGTGGCTACACCTTC
TRBJ2-5	once	TRBV25-1	NA	CASVDWGGDETQYF	TGTGCCAGCGTTGACTGGGGGGGCGATGAGACCCAGTACTTC
TRBJ2-7	NA	TRBV7-2	NA	CASSLFGQTSYEQYF	TGTGCCAGCAGCTTATTCGGCCAGACCTCCTACGAGCAGTACTTC
TRBJ1-6	once	TRBV7-9	NA	CASSLLRGGNSPLHF	TGTGCCAGCAGCTTATTGAGGGGAGGAAATTCACCCCTCCACTTT
TRBJ2-7	few	TRBV7-9	NA	CASSQWDTFYEQYF	TGTGCCAGCAGCCAATGGGACACCTTCTACGAGCAGTACTTC
TRBJ1-6	many	TRBV11-2	NA	CASSLAYREDSPLHF	TGTGCCAGCAGCTTAGCCTACAGGGAGGATTCACCCCTCCACTTT
TRBJ1-1	NA	TRBV29-1	NA	CSVGVDGRMNTEAFF	TGCAGCGTTGGAGTGGACGGACGTATGAACACTGAAGCTTTCTTT
TRBJ2-7	NA	TRBV15	NA	CATSRVRQGFEEQYF	TGTGCCACCAGCAGAGTACGGCAGGGGTTCGAGGAGCAGTACTTC
TRBJ2-7	many	TRBV5-6	TRBD2	CASKGAGGTYEQYF	TGTGCCAGCAAAGGAGCGGGAGGGACCTACGAGCAGTACTTC
TRBJ1-2	NA	TRBV10-2	NA	CASSEGSGSSSYGYTF	TGCGCCAGCAGTGAGGGCTCCGGGTCATCATCCTATGGCTACACCTTC
TRBJ2-7	many	TRBV29-1	NA	CSVRRYYEQYF	TGCAGCGTTCGGCGGTACTACGAGCAGTACTTC
TRBJ2-5	NA	TRBV12-3/TRBV12-4	TRBD1	CASSSGGAGGMETQYF	TGTGCCAGCAGTTCCGGTGGGGCAGGGGGCATGGAGACCCAGTACTTC
TRBJ1-1	NA	TRBV12-3/TRBV12-4	NA	CASRLSGTSRAFF	TGTGCCAGCAGACTCTCCGGGACTTCGCGAGCTTTCTTT
TRBJ1-5	many	TRBV7-9	TRBD1	CASSLGLGQNQPQHF	TGTGCCAGCAGCTTAGGCTTGGGACAGAATCAGCCCCAGCATTTT
TRBJ2-5	NA	TRBV14	NA	CASSQDPGLGETQYF	TGTGCCAGCAGCCAAGATCCAGGGCTAGGAGAGACCCAGTACTTC
TRBJ1-1	many	TRBV5-1	NA	CASSLDLLAAPTGAFF	TGCGCCAGCAGCTTGGATCTTCTGGCAGCCCCCACGGGAGCTTTCTTT
TRBJ2-2	few	TRBV7-9	TRBD2	CASSISGGTNVELFF	TGCGCCAGCAGCATCAGCGGGGGGACGAACGTGGAGCTGTTTTTT
TRBJ1-6	NA	TRBV20-1	NA	CSASAEGGNRDSSPLHF	TGCAGTGCTAGTGCGGAAGGTGGAAACAGGGACTCTTCACCCCTCCACTTT
TRBJ2-7	many	TRBV29-1	TRBD2	CSVVLSSGSSYEQYF	TGCAGCGTTGTTTTGTCTAGCGGTAGCTCCTACGAGCAGTACTTC
TRBJ2-7	many	TRBV10-3	NA	CAITGNHGYEQYF	TGTGCCATCACCGGGAACCATGGCTACGAGCAGTACTTC
TRBJ2-5	NA	TRBV7-9	NA	CASSFGQGGAQYF	TGTGCCAGCAGTTTTGGGCAGGGGGGGGCCCAGTACTTC
TRBJ2-7	many	TRBV20-1	NA	CSAPVRVVEQYF	TGCAGTGCCCCTGTGAGGGTCGTCGAGCAGTACTTC
TRBJ2-5	NA	TRBV7-6	TRBD1	CASSYYGPRGSQETQYF	TGTGCCAGCAGCTATTATGGGCCCAGGGGGTCCCAAGAGACCCAGTACTTC